This T cell receptor beta chain was recorded in a study of cytomegalovirus exposure and HLA in healthy donors. Study overall: In a previous analysis, around 120 million unique TCR beta sequences were found from 150 million to 200 million T cells. HLA-typed donors were the source of about 85 million unique TCRs, which an early data release held.

Study-wide points: TCR beta chains associated with HLA were, in a later analysis, more clonally expanded than equally common others.

With regard to this clone: The antigen is not known.

The CDR3 contains 12 residues. With 5 bases removed from V and 5 bases from J, the gap between germline ends came to 9 bases. Germline values: CDR1 MNHEY, CDR2 SVGAGI. Researchers ran the PCR with 60 Vbeta and 13 Jbeta primers. Measured with immunoSEQ multiplex PCR; TCRdb has only the in-frame clones, and not every one. The data show 200,000 or so clones, 80% to 85% seen once. Specimen: PBMCs. The chain uses TRBV6-5 and TRBJ1-1; D is unclear. The receptor comes from a woman aged 18-29 years in good health and CMV-seropositive. The CDR3 DNA follows: TGTGCCAGCAGTCATCCGAGGACTGAAGCTTTCTTT. It specifies CASSHPRTEAFF.